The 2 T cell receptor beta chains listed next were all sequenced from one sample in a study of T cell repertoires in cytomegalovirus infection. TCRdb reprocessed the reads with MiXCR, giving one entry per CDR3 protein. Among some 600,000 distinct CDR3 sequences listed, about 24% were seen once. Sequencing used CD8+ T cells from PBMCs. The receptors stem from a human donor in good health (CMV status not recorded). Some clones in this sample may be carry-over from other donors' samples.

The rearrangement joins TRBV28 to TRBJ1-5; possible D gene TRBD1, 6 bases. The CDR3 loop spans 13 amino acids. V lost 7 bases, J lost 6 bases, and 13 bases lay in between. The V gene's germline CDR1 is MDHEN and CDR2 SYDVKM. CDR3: CASNFRGFQPQHF. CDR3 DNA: TGTGCCAGCAATTTCAGGGGTTTTCAGCCCCAGCATTTT.

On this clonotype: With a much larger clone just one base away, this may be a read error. CDR3 in DNA: TGTGCCAGTAGTATTGGGGGGGATCCAGATACGCAGTATTTT. Translation: CASSIGGDPDTQYF. The V call is TRBV19, the J call TRBJ2-3; 7 nucleotides agree with TRBD2. The CDR3 is 14 residues long. Trimming at V came to 3 bases and at J to 4 bases, leaving 4 bases not matched to a gene. Germline CDR1 reads LNHDA; CDR2 reads SQIVND (reference sequence).